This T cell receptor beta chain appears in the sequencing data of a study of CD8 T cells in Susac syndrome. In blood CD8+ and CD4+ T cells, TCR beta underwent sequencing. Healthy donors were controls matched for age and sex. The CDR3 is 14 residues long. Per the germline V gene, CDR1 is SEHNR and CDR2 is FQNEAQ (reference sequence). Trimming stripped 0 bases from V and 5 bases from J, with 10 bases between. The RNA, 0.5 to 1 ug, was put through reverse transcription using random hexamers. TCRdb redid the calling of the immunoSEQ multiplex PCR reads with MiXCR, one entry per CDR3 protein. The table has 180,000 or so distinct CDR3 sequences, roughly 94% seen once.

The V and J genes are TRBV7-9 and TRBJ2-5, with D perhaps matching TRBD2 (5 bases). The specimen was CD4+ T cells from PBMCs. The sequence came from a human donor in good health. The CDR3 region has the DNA TGTGCCAGCAGCTTAGCCACCCCGGGGGAGACCCAGTACTTC. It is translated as CASSLATPGETQYF.